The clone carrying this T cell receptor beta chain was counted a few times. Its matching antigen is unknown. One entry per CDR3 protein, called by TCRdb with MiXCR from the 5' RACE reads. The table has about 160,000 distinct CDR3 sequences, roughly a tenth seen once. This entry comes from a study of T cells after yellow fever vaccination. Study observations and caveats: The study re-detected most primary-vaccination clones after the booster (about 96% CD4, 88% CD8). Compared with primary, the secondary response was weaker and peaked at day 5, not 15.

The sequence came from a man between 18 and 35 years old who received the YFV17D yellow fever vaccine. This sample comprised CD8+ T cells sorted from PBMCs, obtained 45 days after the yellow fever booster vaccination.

The DNA for the CDR3 is TGTGCCAGCAGTTACTCGATGGGGGGCACTGAAGCTTTCTTT. Amino acids: CASSYSMGGTEAFF. The V and J genes are TRBV6-5 and TRBJ1-1, with D possibly TRBD1 on 5 matching bases. V lost 0 bases to trimming and J lost 4 bases, with 9 bases between them. CDR3 size: 14 residues. Looked up from germline, CDR1 is MNHEY and CDR2 is SVGAGI.